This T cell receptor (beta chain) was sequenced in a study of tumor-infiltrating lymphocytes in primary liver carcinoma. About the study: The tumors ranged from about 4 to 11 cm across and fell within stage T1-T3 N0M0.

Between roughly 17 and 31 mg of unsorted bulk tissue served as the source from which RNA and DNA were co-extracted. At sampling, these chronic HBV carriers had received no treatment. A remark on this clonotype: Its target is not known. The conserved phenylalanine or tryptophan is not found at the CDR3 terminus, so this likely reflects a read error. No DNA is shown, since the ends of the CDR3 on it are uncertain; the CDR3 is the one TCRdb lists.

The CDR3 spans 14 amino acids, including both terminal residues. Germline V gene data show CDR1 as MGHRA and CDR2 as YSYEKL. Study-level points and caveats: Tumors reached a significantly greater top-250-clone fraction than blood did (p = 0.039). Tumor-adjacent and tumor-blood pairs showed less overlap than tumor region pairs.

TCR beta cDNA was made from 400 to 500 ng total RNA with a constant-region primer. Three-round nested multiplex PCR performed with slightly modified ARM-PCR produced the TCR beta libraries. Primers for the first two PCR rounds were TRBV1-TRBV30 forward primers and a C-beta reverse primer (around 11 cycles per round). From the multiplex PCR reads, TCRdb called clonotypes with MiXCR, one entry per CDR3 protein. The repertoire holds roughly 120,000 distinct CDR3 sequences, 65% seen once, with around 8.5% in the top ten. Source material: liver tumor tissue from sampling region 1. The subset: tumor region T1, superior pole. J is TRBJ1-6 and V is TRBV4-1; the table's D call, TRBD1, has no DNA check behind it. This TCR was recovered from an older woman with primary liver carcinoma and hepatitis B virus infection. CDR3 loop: CASATGRGISPLHS.